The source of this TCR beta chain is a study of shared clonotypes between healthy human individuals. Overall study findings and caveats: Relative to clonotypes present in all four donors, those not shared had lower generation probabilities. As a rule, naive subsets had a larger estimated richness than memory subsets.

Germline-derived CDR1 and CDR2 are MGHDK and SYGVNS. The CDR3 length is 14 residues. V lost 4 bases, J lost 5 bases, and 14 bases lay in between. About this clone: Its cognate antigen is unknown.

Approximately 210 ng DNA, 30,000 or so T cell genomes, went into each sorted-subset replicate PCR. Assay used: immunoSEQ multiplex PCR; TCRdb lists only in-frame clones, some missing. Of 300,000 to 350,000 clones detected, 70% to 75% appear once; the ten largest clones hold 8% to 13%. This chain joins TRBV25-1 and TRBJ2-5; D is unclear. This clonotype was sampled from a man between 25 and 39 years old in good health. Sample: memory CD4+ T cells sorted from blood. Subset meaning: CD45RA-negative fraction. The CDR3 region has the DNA TGTGCCAGCAGTGCCTTAGGGCTTCGGGAGACCCAGTACTTC. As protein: CASSALGLRETQYF. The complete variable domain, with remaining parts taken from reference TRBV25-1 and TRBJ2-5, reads EADIYQTPRYLVIGTGKKITLECSQTMGHDKMYWYQQDPGMELHLIHYSYGVNSTEKGDLSSESTVSRIRTEHFPLTLESARPSHTSQYLCASSALGLRETQYFGPGTRLLVL.